This TCR beta chain came from a study of T cells after yellow fever vaccination. Template-switching 5'RACE yielded the TCR cDNA; a universal primer site and UMIs were added in the process. TCRdb re-called the 5' RACE reads through MiXCR, storing one row per CDR3 protein. The sample lists 400,000 or so distinct CDR3 sequences, over 5% occurring once. With regard to this clonotype: Its antigen is not known.

This CDR3 has 15 amino acids. The ends were cut back, 6 bases at V and 10 bases at J, with 22 bases in the middle. The study's findings and limits: By day 5 rather than day 15, the secondary response had peaked, though it was weaker.

This receptor was taken from a man aged 25 to 40 who received the YFV17D yellow fever vaccine. Specimen: PBMCs, collected 5 days after the yellow fever booster vaccination. The chain carries TRBV12-3 or TRBV12-4 and TRBJ2-1, with D uncertain. This chain's CDR3 is CASSREPQAYPEQFF. The CDR3 region has the DNA TGTGCCAGCAGCCGTGAGCCCCAAGCGTACCCCGAGCAGTTCTTC.